The clone carrying this T cell receptor (beta chain) was seen a handful of times. Repertoires were generated with immunoSEQ multiplex PCR, while TCRdb's copy carries only in-frame clones and drops some. The repertoire holds roughly 320,000 clones, around 90% seen once, with 6.3% in the top ten. This sample is part of a study of blood T cell repertoires in COVID-19. The receptor was isolated from a woman in her fifties or sixties with COVID-19, enrolled during active disease. The specimen was peripheral blood.

The CDR3 DNA reads TGTGCCAGCAGCTTAAGGCCGGGTAACACCTTC. As protein: CASSLRPGNTF. V and J are TRBV11-1 and TRBJ1-2; D remains ambiguous. In germline, CDR1 is SGHAT, CDR2 FQDESV (reference sequence). There are 11 residues in the CDR3. V was cut by 2 bases and J by 12 bases, with 10 bases left in between.